The entry that follows covers one T cell receptor (beta chain) sequence. The clone's antigen remains unknown. Base qualities are not at hand, and no much larger clone is one base apart. The data are from a study of identifying expanded T cells in peripheral blood (dated by TCRdb to about 2019). At the level of the whole study: Technical replicates were generated by sequencing separate aliquots of the same genomic DNA pool, with four replicates compared pairwise. The research as a whole found: Between technical replicates the binomial model flagged approximately 1.1 differentially abundant clones, whereas over roughly 2 weeks the binomial model flagged about 16.4 and over about 4 weeks 19 to 20. For all healthy donors, the variance in clone template counts between two-week samples rose significantly as total template count increased. It was expected by the authors that biological variance in healthy repertoires might increase further over much longer intervals, such as months to years. The beta-binomial model significantly reduced the number of clones called differentially abundant and the false-positive rate across all healthy-donor time intervals.

TCRbeta CDR3 regions were profiled with the immunoSEQ Assay using bias-controlled multiplex PCR amplification of genomic DNA. Concerning the study's data processing: To quantify the absolute abundance of each unique TCRbeta CDR3 region, the sequences were collapsed and filtered. Differential abundance was tested with a binomial (Fisher-equivalent) model and with a beta-binomial model adding time-dependent variance fitted from healthy donors. Clones with fewer than 5 combined templates were removed, and a clone was called differentially abundant if the clone's Benjamini-Hochberg FDR was below 0.01. In the beta-binomial model, variance was expressed as a function of the total template count across the two samples, in the form v = (b*log(k)+a)^2. TCRdb took this table from immuneACCESS and kept in-frame rearrangements with V and J called. Such tables lack part of the clones; where checked against another copy, unresolved V genes explain under half of the gap, and the rest is unexplained. V and J calls and clone size follow that table, whereas D and trimming were derived from the DNA. The sample table contains roughly 100,000 clones; only one count was recorded for 88% of them. Around 14% of the sample is taken by the ten largest.

No immune events such as infections were documented for the healthy donors during the collection period. Blood repertoires from healthy donors were used as a training cohort for calibrating time-dependent variance in a beta-binomial model of differential abundance of T-cell clones. The training cohort was composed of some ten healthy donors, 3 female and 7 male. The donors were between roughly 25 and 64 years old, with an average age of roughly 43 years. Whole blood from each healthy donor was obtained from a commercial supplier and was collected at three time points around two weeks apart. Genomic DNA was extracted from unsorted whole blood for immunosequencing. Reading from cysteine to phenylalanine, the CDR3 counts 13 amino acids. Only CDR3 DNA is held: 39 bases, read in frame from base 1. V lost 0 bases and J lost 6 bases; the stretch between them is 9 bases long. CDR1 and CDR2 (LGHNA, YSLEER) derive from the germline V gene.

The sequence came from a person aged 18 to 70 in good health. The source material was blood. The chain employs TRBV4-3 and TRBJ2-7; no D gene is confidently identified. The DNA reads TGCGCCAGCAGCCAAGAGCGCCAGGTCGAGCAGTACTTC. Its product reads: CASSQERQVEQYF.